This T cell receptor beta chain was obtained from a study of T cell repertoires in cytomegalovirus infection. TCRdb re-analysed the reads in MiXCR, keeping a single row per CDR3 protein. The table includes around 740,000 distinct CDR3 sequences, 35% detected once. Study conclusions and caveats: Clonotypes of TCR beta that were HLA-C-restricted and CMV-specific dominated the ex vivo response. Based on cumulative public TCR beta family frequency, carriers of CMV plus the relevant HLA were identified.

Turning to this clonotype: Its target is unknown.

Germline V gene lookup returns CDR1 MNHEY and CDR2 SMNVEV (reference sequence). Trimming pared 6 bases from V and 8 bases from J, leaving 8 bases between. The CDR3 has 11 amino acids. The clonotype originates from a human donor in good health (CMV status not recorded). Some clones in this sample may be carry-over from other donors' samples. The chain is built from TRBV27 and TRBJ2-1; D ambiguous. The sample taken for sequencing was PBMCs. The CDR3: CASSHFDEQFF. CDR3 nucleotide sequence: TGTGCCAGCAGCCACTTCGATGAGCAGTTCTTC.